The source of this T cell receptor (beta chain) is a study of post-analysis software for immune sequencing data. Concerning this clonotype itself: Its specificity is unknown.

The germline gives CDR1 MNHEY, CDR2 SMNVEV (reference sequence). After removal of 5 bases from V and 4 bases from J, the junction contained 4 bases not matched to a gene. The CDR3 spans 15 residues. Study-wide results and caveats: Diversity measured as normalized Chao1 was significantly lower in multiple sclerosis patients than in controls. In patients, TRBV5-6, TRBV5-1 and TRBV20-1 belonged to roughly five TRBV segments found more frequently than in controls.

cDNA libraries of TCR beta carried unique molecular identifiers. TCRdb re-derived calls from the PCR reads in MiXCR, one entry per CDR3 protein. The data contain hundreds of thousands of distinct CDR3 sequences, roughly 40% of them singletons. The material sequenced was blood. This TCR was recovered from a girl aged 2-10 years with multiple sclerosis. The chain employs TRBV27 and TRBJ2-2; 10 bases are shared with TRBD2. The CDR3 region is CASSPSSGGTGELFF. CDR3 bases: TGTGCCAGCAGTCCATCTAGCGGGGGCACCGGGGAGCTGTTTTTT.